This T cell receptor beta chain was retrieved from a study of human T cells and chemical hapten exposure. Findings of the study overall: Correlating positively with patch test score were the PT1 expanded TCR counts.

Time point indicated: patch test 2, 6 weeks after DPC sensitization. Sample treatment: therapeutic diphenylcyclopropenone sensitization with weekly scalp DPC. In the case of this clonotype: Antigen unknown.

Individual cDNA molecules in this library carried unique molecular identifiers. Via MiXCR, TCRdb re-called the RACE reads, giving one row per CDR3 protein. The sample consists of 360,000 or so distinct CDR3 sequences, 6% to 7% of them appearing once. CDR1 and CDR2 from the germline V gene are SNHLY and FYNNEI. Trimming removed 4 bases from V and 4 bases from J; junction bases left unmatched: 3. The CDR3 is made up of 14 amino acids. The chain recombines TRBV2 with TRBJ2-2; 7 nucleotides align to TRBD2. This clonotype was sampled from a woman younger than 35 with alopecia areata. Some clones in this sample may be carry-over from other donors' samples. This specimen was whole blood, taken in connection with sensitization to the hapten diphenylcyclopropenone (DPC). DNA of the CDR3: TGTGCCAGCAGTGCCGGGGGGTTCACCGGGGAGCTGTTTTTT. The encoded protein is CASSAGGFTGELFF.